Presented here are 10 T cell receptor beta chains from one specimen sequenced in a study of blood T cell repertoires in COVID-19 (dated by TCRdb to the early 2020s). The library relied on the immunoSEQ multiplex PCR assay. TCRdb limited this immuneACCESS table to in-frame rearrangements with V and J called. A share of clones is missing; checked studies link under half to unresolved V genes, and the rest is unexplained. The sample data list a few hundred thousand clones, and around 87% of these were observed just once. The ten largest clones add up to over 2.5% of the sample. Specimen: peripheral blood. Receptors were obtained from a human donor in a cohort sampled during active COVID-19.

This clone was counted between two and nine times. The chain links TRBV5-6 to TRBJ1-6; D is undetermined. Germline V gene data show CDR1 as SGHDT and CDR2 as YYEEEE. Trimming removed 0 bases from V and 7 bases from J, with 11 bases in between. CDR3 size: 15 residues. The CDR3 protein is CASSLAQFLNSPLHF. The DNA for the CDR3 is TGTGCCAGCAGCTTGGCACAGTTCTTGAATTCACCCCTCCACTTT.

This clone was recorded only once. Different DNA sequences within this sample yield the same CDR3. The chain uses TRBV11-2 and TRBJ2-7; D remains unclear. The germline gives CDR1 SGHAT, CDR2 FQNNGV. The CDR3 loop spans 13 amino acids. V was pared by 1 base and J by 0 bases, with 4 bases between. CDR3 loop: CASSLGASYEQYF. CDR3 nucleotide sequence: TGTGCCAGCAGCTTAGGGGCCTCCTACGAGCAGTACTTC.

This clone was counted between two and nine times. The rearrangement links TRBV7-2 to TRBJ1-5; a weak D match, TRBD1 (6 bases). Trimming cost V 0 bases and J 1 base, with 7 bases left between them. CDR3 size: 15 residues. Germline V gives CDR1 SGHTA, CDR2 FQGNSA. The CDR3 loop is CASSLAGTSNQPQHF. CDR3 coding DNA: TGTGCCAGCAGCTTAGCTGGGACAAGCAATCAGCCCCAGCATTTT. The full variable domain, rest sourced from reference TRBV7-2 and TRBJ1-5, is GAGVSQSPSNKVTEKGKDVELRCDPISGHTALYWYRQSLGQGLEFLIYFQGNSAPDKSGLPSDRFSAERTGGSVSTLTIQRTQQEDSAVYLCASSLAGTSNQPQHFGDGTRLSIL.

Written as DNA, the CDR3 is TGTGCCAGCAGCTTGAAGGCGACACATGGCAATGAGCAGTTCTTC. It specifies CASSLKATHGNEQFF. The chain carries TRBV5-5 and TRBJ2-1; D is uncertain. CDR1 and CDR2 (germline): SGHKS, YYEKEE (reference sequence). The length of the CDR3 is 15 residues. V shed 1 base and J shed 6 bases, with 14 bases lying between them.

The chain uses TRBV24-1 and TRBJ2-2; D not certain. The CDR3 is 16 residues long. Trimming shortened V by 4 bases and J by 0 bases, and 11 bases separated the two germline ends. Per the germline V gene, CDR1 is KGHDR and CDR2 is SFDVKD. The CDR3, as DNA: TGTGCCACCAGTGACTCAAGTCGCGCGAACACCGGGGAGCTGTTTTTT. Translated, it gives CATSDSSRANTGELFF.

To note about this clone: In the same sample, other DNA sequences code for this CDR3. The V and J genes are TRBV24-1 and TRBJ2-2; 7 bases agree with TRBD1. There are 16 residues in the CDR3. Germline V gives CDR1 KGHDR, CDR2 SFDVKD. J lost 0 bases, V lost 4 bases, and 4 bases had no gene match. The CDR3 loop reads CATSDSGTANTGELFF. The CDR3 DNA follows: TGTGCCACCAGTGACTCAGGGACAGCGAACACCGGGGAGCTGTTTTTT.

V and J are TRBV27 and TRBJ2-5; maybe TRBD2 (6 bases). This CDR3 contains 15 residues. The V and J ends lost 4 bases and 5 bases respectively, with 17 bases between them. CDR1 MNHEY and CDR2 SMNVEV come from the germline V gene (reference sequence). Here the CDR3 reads CASSSGRGGVETQYF. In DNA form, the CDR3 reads TGTGCCAGCAGTTCAGGGCGGGGAGGTGTGGAGACCCAGTACTTC.

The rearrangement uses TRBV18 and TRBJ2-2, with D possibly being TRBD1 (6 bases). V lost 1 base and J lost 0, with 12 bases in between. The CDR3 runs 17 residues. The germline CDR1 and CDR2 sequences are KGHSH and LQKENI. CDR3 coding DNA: TGTGCCAGCTCACCACGAAGGGCAGGGGCGAACACCGGGGAGCTGTTTTTT. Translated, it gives CASSPRRAGANTGELFF.

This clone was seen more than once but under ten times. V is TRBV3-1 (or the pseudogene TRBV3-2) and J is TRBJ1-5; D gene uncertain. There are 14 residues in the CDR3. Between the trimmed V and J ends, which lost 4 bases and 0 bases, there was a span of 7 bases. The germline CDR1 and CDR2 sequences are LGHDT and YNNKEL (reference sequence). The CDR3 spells CASSRGYSNQPQHF. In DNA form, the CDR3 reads TGTGCCAGCAGCCGAGGGTATAGCAATCAGCCCCAGCATTTT.

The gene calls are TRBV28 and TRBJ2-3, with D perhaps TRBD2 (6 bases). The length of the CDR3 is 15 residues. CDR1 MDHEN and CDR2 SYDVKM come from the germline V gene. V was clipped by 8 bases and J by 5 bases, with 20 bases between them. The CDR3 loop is CASQRLLGLRDTQYF. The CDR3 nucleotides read TGTGCCAGCCAGAGGCTTTTGGGACTGAGAGATACGCAGTATTTT.